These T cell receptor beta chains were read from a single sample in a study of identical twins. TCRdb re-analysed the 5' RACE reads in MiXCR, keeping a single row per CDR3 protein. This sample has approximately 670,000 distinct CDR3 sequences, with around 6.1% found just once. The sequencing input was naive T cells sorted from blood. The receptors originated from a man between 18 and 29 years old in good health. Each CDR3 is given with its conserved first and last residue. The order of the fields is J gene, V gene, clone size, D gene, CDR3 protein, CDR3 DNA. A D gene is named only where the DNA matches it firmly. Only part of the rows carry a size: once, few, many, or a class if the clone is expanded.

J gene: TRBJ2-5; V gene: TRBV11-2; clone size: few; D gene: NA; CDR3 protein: CASSLGSGRGAETQYF; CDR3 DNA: TGTGCCAGCAGCCTGGGATCGGGGCGAGGAGCGGAGACCCAGTACTTC
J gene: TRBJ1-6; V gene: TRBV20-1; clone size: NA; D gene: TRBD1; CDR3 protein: CSLQGANSPLHF; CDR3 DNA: TGCAGCCTACAGGGGGCAAATTCACCCCTCCACTTT
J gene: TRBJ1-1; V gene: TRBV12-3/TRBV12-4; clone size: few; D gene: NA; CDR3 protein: CASSLTQWNTEAFF; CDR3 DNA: TGTGCCAGCAGTTTAACCCAATGGAACACTGAAGCTTTCTTT
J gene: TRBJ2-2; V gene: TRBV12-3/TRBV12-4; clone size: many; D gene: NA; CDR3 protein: CASRINPQTGELFF; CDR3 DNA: TGTGCCAGCAGGATAAACCCTCAGACCGGGGAGCTGTTTTTT
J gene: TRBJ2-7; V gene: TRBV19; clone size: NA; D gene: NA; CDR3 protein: CASSNPLRNYYEQYF; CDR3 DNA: TGTGCCAGTAGTAACCCACTGAGAAATTACTACGAGCAGTACTTC
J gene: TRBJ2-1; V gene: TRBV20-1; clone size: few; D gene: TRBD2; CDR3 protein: CSARVFTGRAYNEQFF; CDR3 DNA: TGCAGTGCTAGGGTCTTTACCGGGAGGGCCTACAATGAGCAGTTCTTC
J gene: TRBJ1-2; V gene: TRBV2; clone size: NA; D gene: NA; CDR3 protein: CASSEGTGPNYGYTF; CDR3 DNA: TGTGCCAGCAGTGAAGGTACAGGACCAAACTATGGCTACACCTTC
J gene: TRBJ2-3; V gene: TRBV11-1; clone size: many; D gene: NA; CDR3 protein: CASSLVGPLITSLHRTDTQYF; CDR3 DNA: TGTGCCAGCAGCTTAGTCGGGCCTTTAATCACTTCGCTCCATCGCACAGATACGCAGTATTTT
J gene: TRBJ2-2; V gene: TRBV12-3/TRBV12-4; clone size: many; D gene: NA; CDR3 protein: CALIDKNTGELFF; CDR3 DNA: TGTGCCCTAATCGATAAGAACACCGGGGAGCTGTTTTTT
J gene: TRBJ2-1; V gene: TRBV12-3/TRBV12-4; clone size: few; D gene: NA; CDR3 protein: CASSGSNEQFF; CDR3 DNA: TGTGCCAGCAGTGGGAGCAATGAGCAGTTCTTC
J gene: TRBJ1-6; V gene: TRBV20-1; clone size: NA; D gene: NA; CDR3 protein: CSAPLPGQYRLSNSPLHF; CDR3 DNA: TGCAGTGCTCCCCTCCCCGGACAGTACCGCTTATCTAATTCACCCCTCCACTTT
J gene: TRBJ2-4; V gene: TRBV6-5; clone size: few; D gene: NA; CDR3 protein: CASSYLETAKNIQYF; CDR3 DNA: TGTGCCAGCAGTTATCTAGAAACCGCCAAAAACATTCAGTACTTC
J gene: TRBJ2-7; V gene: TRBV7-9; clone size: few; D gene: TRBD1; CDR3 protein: CASSPPDRVGHEQYF; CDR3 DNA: TGTGCCAGCAGCCCACCGGACAGGGTGGGCCACGAGCAGTACTTC
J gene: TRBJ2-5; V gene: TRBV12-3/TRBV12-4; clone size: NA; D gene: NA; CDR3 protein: CASSLQLETQYF; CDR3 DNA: TGTGCCAGCAGTTTACAGTTAGAGACCCAGTACTTC
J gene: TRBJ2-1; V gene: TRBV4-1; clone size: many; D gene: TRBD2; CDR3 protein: CASSPGGGRTYNEQFF; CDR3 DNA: TGCGCCAGCAGCCCAGGTGGCGGGAGGACCTACAATGAGCAGTTCTTC
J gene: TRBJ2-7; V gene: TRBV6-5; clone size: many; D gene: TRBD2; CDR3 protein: CASSYSPSGQPYEQYF; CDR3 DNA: TGTGCCAGCAGTTACAGCCCTAGCGGGCAACCCTACGAGCAGTACTTC
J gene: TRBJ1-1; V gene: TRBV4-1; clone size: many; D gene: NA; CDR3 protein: CASSQNLGGNTEAFF; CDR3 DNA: TGCGCCAGCAGCCAAAATCTGGGGGGAAACACTGAAGCTTTCTTT
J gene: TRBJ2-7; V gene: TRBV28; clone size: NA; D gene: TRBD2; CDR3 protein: CASRETGGLYEQYF; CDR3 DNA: TGTGCCAGCAGGGAGACGGGAGGACTCTACGAGCAGTACTTC
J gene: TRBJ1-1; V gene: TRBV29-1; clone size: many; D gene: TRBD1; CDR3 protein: CSASTGKNTEAFF; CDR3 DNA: TGCAGCGCATCGACAGGGAAGAACACTGAAGCTTTCTTT
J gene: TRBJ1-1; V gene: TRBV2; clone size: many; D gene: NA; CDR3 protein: CASREQFTEAFF; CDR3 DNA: TGTGCCAGCAGGGAACAGTTCACTGAAGCTTTCTTT
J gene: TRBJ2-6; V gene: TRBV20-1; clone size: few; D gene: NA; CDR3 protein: CSALAPGANVLTF; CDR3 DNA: TGCAGTGCTTTGGCGCCTGGGGCCAACGTCCTGACTTTC
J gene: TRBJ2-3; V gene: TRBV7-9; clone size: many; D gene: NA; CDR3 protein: CASSPRLGIDTQYF; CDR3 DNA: TGTGCCAGCAGCCCCCGACTAGGAATAGATACGCAGTATTTT
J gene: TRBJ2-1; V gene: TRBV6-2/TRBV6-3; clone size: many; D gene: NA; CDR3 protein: CASSSDQYNEQFF; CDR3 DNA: TGTGCCAGCAGTTCCGACCAGTACAATGAGCAGTTCTTC
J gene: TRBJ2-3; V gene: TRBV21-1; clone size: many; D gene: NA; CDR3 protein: CASRNAIDFLADTDTQYF; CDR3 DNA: TGTGCCAGCAGAAATGCTATTGATTTTCTAGCGGACACAGATACGCAGTATTTT
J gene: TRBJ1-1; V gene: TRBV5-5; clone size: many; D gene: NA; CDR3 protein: CASSFPLGGNTEAFF; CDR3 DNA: TGTGCCAGCAGCTTCCCACTGGGGGGGAACACTGAAGCTTTCTTT
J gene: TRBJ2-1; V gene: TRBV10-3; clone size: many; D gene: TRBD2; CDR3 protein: CAISGVTGTSGYNEQFF; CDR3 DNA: TGTGCCATCAGTGGGGTCACTGGGACTAGCGGGTACAATGAGCAGTTCTTC
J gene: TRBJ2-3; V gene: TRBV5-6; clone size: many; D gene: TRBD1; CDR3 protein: CASSFGTGPDTQYF; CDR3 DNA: TGTGCCAGCAGCTTTGGGACAGGCCCAGATACGCAGTATTTT
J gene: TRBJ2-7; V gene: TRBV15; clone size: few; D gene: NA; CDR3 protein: CATSRDSTGRPTEQYF; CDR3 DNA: TGTGCCACCAGCAGAGATTCGACAGGACGCCCTACGGAGCAGTACTTC
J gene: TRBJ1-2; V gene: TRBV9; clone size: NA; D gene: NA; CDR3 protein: CASSVVEGRDYGYTF; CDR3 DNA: TGTGCCAGCAGCGTAGTTGAAGGCAGGGACTATGGCTACACCTTC
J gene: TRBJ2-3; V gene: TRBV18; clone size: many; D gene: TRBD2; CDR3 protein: CASSPTSGRTDTQYF; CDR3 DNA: TGTGCCAGCAGCCCGACTAGCGGGAGAACAGATACGCAGTATTTT
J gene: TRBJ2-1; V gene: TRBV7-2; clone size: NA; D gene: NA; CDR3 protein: CASSLGPGHEQFF; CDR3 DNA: TGTGCCAGCAGCTTAGGTCCGGGACATGAGCAGTTCTTC
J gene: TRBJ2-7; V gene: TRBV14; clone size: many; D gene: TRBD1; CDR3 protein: CASSVDRLLGIQYF; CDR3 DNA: TGTGCCAGCAGCGTGGACAGGCTCTTAGGGATTCAGTACTTC
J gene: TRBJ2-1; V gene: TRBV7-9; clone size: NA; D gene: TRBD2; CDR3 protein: CASSYPSGSYNEQFF; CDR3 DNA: TGTGCCAGCAGCTACCCTAGCGGGAGCTACAATGAGCAGTTCTTC
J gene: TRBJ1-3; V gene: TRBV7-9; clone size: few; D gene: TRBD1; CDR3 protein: CATDREQSRGNTIYF; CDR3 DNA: TGTGCTACCGACAGGGAACAATCGCGAGGAAACACCATATATTTT
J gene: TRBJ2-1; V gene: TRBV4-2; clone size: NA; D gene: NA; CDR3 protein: CASSQGVTVDNNEQFF; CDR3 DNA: TGTGCCAGCAGCCAAGGTGTGACGGTAGACAACAATGAGCAGTTCTTC
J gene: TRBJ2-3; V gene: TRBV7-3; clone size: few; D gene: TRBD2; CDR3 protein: CASSPTLDLAGVTQYF; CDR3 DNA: TGTGCCAGCAGCCCAACCCTGGACCTAGCGGGCGTTACGCAGTATTTT
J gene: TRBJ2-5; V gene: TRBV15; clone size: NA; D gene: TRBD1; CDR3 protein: CATSSDTGGAAQETQYF; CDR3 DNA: TGTGCCACCAGCAGCGATACAGGGGGCGCAGCCCAAGAGACCCAGTACTTC
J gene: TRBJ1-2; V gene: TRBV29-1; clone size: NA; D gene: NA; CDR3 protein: CSVDVQSYGYTF; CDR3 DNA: TGCAGCGTTGATGTTCAGTCCTATGGCTACACCTTC
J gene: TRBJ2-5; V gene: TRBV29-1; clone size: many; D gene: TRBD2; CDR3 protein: CSAPTSGSVETQYF; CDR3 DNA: TGCAGCGCACCGACTAGCGGGAGTGTGGAGACCCAGTACTTC
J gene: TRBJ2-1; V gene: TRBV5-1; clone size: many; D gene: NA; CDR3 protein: CASSSTPSYNEQFF; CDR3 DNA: TGCGCCAGCAGCTCGACCCCCTCCTACAATGAGCAGTTCTTC
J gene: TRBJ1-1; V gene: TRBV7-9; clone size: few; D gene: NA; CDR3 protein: CASSLGDSEAFF; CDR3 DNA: TGTGCCAGCAGCTTAGGCGACAGCGAAGCTTTCTTT
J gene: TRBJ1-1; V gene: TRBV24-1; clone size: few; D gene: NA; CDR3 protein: CATSDDRGLRTEAFF; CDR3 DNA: TGTGCCACCAGTGATGACCGTGGATTGAGGACTGAAGCTTTCTTT
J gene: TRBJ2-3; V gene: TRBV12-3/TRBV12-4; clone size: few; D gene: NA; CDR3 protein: CASSWPQVSGGSTDTQYF; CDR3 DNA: TGTGCCAGCAGTTGGCCCCAAGTAAGCGGAGGAAGCACAGATACGCAGTATTTT
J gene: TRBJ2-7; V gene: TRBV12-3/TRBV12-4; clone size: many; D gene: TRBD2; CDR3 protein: CASSTGLAAYEQYF; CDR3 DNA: TGTGCCAGCAGCACGGGACTAGCGGCCTACGAGCAGTACTTC
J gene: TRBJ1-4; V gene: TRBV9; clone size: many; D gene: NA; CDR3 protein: CASSVGNRAGTNEKLFF; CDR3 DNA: TGTGCCAGCAGCGTAGGAAATAGGGCAGGAACTAATGAAAAACTGTTTTTT
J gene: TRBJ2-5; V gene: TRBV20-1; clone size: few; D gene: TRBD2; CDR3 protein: CSATPSGVDFQETQYF; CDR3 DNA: TGCAGTGCTACGCCTAGCGGGGTCGACTTCCAAGAGACCCAGTACTTC
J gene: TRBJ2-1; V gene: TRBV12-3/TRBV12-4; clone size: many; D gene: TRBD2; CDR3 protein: CASIPVAGGPLDEQFF; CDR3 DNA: TGTGCCAGCATCCCGGTGGCGGGAGGGCCGTTGGATGAGCAGTTCTTC
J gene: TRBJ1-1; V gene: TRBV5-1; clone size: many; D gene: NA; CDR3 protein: CASTRDDNTEAFF; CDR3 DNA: TGCGCCAGCACAAGGGACGACAACACTGAAGCTTTCTTT
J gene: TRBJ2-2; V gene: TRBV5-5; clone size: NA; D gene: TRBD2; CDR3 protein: CASNPSGSFRTGELFF; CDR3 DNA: TGTGCCAGCAACCCTAGCGGGAGTTTTAGGACCGGGGAGCTGTTTTTT